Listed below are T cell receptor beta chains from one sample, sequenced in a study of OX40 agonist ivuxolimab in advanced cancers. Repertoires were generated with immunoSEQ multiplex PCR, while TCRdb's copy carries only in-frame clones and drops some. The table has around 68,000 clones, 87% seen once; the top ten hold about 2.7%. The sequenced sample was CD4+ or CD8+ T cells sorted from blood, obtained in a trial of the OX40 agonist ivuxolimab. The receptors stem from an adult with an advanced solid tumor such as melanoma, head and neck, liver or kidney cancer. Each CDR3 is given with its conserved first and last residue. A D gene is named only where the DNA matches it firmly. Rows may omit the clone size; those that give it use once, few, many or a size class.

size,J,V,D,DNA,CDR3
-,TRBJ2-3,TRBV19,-,TGTGCCAGTAGTCCCAGAGGACTACTAAACACAGATACGCAGTATTTT,CASSPRGLLNTDTQYF
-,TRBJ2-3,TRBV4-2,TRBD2,TGTGCCAGCAGCCCCGGGACTAGCGGAATTATTGATACGCAGTATTTT,CASSPGTSGIIDTQYF
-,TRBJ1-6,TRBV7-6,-,TGTGCCAGCAGCTTAGTCCCACCGGCCCGGGGGTATAATTCACCCCTCCACTTT,CASSLVPPARGYNSPLHF
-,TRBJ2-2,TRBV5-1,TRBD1,TGCGCCAGCAGCTCCTCGACAGGGTTCACCGGGGAGCTGTTTTTT,CASSSSTGFTGELFF
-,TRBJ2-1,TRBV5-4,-,TGTGCCAGCAGCTTGTTCCTCTCCTACAATGAGCAGTTCTTC,CASSLFLSYNEQFF
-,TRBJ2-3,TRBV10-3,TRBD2,TGTGCCATCAGCACTAGCGGGGACGTCACAGATACGCAGTATTTT,CAISTSGDVTDTQYF
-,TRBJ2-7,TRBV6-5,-,TGTGCCAGCCGCGGGACAAGTTCCTACGAGCAGTACTTC,CASRGTSSYEQYF
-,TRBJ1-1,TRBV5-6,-,TGTGCCAGCAGCACAATACAGGGTACGGGAGCTTTCTTT,CASSTIQGTGAFF
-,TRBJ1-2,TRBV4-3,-,TGCGCCAGCAGCCAAGATGTAGTAGCGGGAAACTATGGCTACACCTTC,CASSQDVVAGNYGYTF
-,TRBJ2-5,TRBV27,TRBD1,TGTGCCAGCAGTTACAGGGGGGAGGAGACCCAGTACTTC,CASSYRGEETQYF
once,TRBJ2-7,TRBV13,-,TGTGCCAGCAGCAACCGGGAGCAGGGGATCTACGAGCAGTACTTC,CASSNREQGIYEQYF
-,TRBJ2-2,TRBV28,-,TGTGCCAGCAGTTTACAGGGGAAAGCCGGGGAGCTGTTTTTT,CASSLQGKAGELFF
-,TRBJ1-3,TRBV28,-,TGTGCCAGCAGTGGGGCTCGCACAGGGAGCTCTGGAAACACCATATATTTT,CASSGARTGSSGNTIYF
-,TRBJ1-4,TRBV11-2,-,TGTGCCAGCAGCTTAGTGCGGGGGAACAATGAAAAACTGTTTTTT,CASSLVRGNNEKLFF
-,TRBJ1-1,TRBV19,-,TGTGCCAGTAGTATAGGACCGACGAAGACTGAAGCTTTCTTT,CASSIGPTKTEAFF
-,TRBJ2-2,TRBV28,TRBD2,TGTGCCAGCAGATCTAGCGGGATACCCACCGGGGAGCTGTTTTTT,CASRSSGIPTGELFF
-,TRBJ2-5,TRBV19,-,TGTGCCAGTAGCCTCCTCTTTGGGGGGTTGTGGGAGACCCAGTACTTC,CASSLLFGGLWETQYF